The clone carrying this T cell receptor (beta chain) was picked up a small number of times. Repertoires were generated with immunoSEQ multiplex PCR, while TCRdb's copy carries only in-frame clones and drops some. The profile shows over 150,000 clones, about three quarters of them singletons. CDR1 LGHNA and CDR2 YNFKEQ come from the germline V gene. This CDR3 contains 16 residues. Trimming shortened V by 0 bases and J by 7 bases, and 15 bases separated the two germline ends. This sample is part of a study of blood T cell repertoires in COVID-19. Study summary: Sources were T cells, B-cell-depleted T cells, or PBMCs; the material itself was cDNA or gDNA.

Sequencing used peripheral blood. V gene TRBV4-2 combines with J gene TRBJ2-2, with a possible D match to TRBD2 (6 bases). The receptor was isolated from a man aged 55-75 years with acute or convalescent COVID-19. The CDR3 is CASSQDLGGSGGELFF. The CDR3 DNA follows: TGTGCCAGCAGCCAAGATTTAGGAGGGTCCGGCGGGGAGCTGTTTTTT.